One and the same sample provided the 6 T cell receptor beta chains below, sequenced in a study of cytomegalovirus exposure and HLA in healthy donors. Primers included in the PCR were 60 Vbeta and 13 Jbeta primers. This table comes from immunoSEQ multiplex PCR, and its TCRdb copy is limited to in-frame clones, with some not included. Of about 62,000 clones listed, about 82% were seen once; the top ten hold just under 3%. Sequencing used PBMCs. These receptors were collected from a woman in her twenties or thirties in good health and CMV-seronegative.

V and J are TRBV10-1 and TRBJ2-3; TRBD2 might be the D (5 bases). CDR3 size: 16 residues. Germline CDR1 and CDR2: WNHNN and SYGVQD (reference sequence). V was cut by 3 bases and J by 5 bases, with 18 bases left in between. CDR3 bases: TGCGCCAGCAGTGACTATGCAGCGCCCGGGATAGATACGCAGTATTTT. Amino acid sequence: CASSDYAAPGIDTQYF.

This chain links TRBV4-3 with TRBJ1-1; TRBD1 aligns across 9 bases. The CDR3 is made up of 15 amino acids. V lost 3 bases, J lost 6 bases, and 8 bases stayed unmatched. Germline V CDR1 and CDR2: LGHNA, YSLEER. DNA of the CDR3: TGCGCCAGCAGCCAGGGACAGGGCACTAGGTCTGAAGCTTTCTTT. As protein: CASSQGQGTRSEAFF.

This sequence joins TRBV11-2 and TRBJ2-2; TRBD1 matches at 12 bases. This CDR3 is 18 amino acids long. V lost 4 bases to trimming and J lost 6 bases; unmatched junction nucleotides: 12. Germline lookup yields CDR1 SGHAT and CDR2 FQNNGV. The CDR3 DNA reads TGTGCCAGCAGCTCCGGGACAGGGGGCTTGAAATCGGCCGGGGAGCTGTTTTTT. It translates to CASSSGTGGLKSAGELFF.

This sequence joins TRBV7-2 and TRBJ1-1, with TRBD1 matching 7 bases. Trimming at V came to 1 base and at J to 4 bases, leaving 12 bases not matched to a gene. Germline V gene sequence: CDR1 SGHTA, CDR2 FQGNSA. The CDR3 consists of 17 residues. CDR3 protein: CASSLGPLYDRVTEAFF. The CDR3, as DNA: TGTGCCAGCAGCTTAGGTCCCTTATACGACAGGGTCACTGAAGCTTTCTTT.

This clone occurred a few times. CDR3 sequence (DNA): TGTGCCAGCACTCATGGGGGGCTAGCGGGGCCCTCCATCACAGATACGCAGTATTTT. The encoded protein is CASTHGGLAGPSITDTQYF. This sequence joins TRBV9 and TRBJ2-3; 9 bases are a match to TRBD2. J lost 2 bases, V lost 6 bases, and 19 bases had no gene match. Germline CDR1 SGDLS, CDR2 YYNGEE. The CDR3 covers 19 residues.

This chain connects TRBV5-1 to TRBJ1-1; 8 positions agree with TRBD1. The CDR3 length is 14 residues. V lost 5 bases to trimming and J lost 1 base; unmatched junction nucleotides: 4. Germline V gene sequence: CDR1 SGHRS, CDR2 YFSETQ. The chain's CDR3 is CASRPGGRNTEAFF. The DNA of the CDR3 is TGCGCCAGCAGACCAGGGGGCCGGAACACTGAAGCTTTCTTT. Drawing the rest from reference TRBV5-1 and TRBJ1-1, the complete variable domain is KAGVTQTPRYLIKTRGQQVTLSCSPISGHRSVSWYQQTPGQGLQFLFEYFSETQRNKGNFPGRFSGRQFSNSRSEMNVSTLELGDSALYLCASRPGGRNTEAFFGQGTRLTVV.